The text below deals with one TCR beta chain. Its cognate antigen is unknown. The sample is drawn from a study of cytomegalovirus exposure and HLA in healthy donors. Findings and limits, study-wide: Some public TCRs appeared in many individuals, while most sequences were rare. For cytomegalovirus status, the classifier reportedly gave diagnoses with high specificity and sensitivity. The study flagged some 170 TCR beta chains as cytomegalovirus-associated.

The germline CDR1 and CDR2 sequences are MDHEN and SYDVKM. V was clipped by 5 bases and J by 5 bases; unmatched bases: 2. The CDR3 covers 13 residues. Assay used: immunoSEQ multiplex PCR; TCRdb lists only in-frame clones, some missing. There are about 66,000 clones in the sample; about 96% occur only once, and just over 0.9% lies in the top ten. Sample: PBMCs. V and J are TRBV28 and TRBJ2-7; 11 positions agree with TRBD1. The sequence was collected from a man between 18 and 29 years old in good health and CMV-seronegative. The CDR3 DNA is TGTGCCAGCAGTCGGACAGGGGGCCACGAGCAGTACTTC. Encoded protein: CASSRTGGHEQYF.